This passage covers 24 T cell receptor beta chains from one sample sequenced in a study of T cells after posttransplantation cyclophosphamide. Clones were read by immunoSEQ multiplex PCR, and TCRdb kept only the in-frame ones, dropping some. This table has 25,000 to 35,000 clones, 85% to 90% appearing once. Specimen: PBMCs. The receptors come from a woman aged 40 to 50 with a blood cancer, CMV-positive, and with a related stem cell donor.

This clone was recorded only once. The chain carries TRBV10-1 and TRBJ2-1; TRBD2 matches 9 bases. The junction had 12 bases not matched to a gene; V was cut back by 5 bases and J by 10 bases. The germline gives CDR1 WNHNN, CDR2 SYGVQD (reference sequence). The length of the CDR3 is 15 residues. CDR3 sequence (DNA): TGCGCCAGCAGTTTTTCTAGCGGGGCGGCCGGGGAGCAGTTCTTC. Protein: CASSFSSGAAGEQFF.

The genes are TRBV4-1 and TRBJ2-7; 8 bases are a match to TRBD2. The V gene's germline CDR1 is MGHRA and CDR2 YSYEKL. The CDR3 length is 16 residues. Trimming cost V 3 bases and J 2 bases; bases outside gene matches: 9. As DNA, the CDR3 is TGCGCCAGCAGCCAGCTAATTAGCGGGGACCCCTACGAGCAGTACTTC. Protein: CASSQLISGDPYEQYF.

This chain links TRBV7-8 with TRBJ1-5, with a tentative D call TRBD1 (5 bases). The CDR3 length is 16 residues. Germline V lookup: CDR1 SGHVS, CDR2 FQNEAQ. Trimming removed 4 bases at V and 7 bases at J, with 20 bases between. The CDR3 DNA sequence: TGTGCCAGCAGCTCTCCTTTGGGCCAGGGTAGGCAGCCCCAGCATTTT. Its protein is CASSSPLGQGRQPQHF.

The V and J genes are TRBV5-1 and TRBJ1-5; tentatively, D is TRBD1 (5 bases). The CDR3 sequence is 16 residues long. V lost 0 bases to trimming and J lost 4 bases, with 14 bases between them. CDR1 SGHRS and CDR2 YFSETQ come from the germline V gene. DNA for the CDR3: TGCGCCAGCAGCTTGGAGGCGGCTGGGGGGAATCAGCCCCAGCATTTT. Translation gives CASSLEAAGGNQPQHF.

This clone has just a few counts. This chain joins TRBV6-1 and TRBJ1-4, with 7 bases matching TRBD1. Unmatched junction bases numbered 4, after V lost 3 bases and J lost 6 bases. Per the germline V gene, CDR1 is MNHNS and CDR2 is SASEGT. The CDR3 is made up of 14 amino acids. CDR3 residues: CASSETGKDEKLFF. For the CDR3, the DNA is TGTGCCAGCAGTGAGACAGGGAAAGATGAAAAACTGTTTTTT.

The chain is built from TRBV6-6 and TRBJ2-3; a weak D match, TRBD2 (5 bases). The CDR3 runs to 14 residues. V was clipped by 2 bases and J by 2 bases, with 8 bases between them. CDR1 and CDR2 (germline): MNHNY, SVGAGI (reference sequence). CDR3 region: CASSYLGNTDTQYF. CDR3 nucleotide sequence: TGTGCCAGCAGTTACCTCGGGAACACAGATACGCAGTATTTT.

This clone was seen only once. The chain couples TRBV19 to TRBJ2-7, with D possibly TRBD1 on 5 matching bases. This CDR3 has 14 residues. V lost 10 bases, J lost 2 bases, and 18 bases lay in between. Per the germline V gene, CDR1 is LNHDA and CDR2 is SQIVND (reference sequence). For the CDR3, the DNA is TGTGCCACTTCCTCAGGGATTCGAACCTACGAGCAGTACTTC. This translates into CATSSGIRTYEQYF.

The chain has TRBV21-1 and TRBJ2-5; TRBD2 reflects the table's D call only, with no check against the DNA. TRBV21-1 is tagged as a pseudogene. This CDR3 comprises 15 residues. This chain's CDR3 is CASSSLTSNRETQYF. The DNA of the CDR3 is TGTGCCAGCAGCAGCCTTACTAGCAACCGGGAGACCCAGTACTTC.

The chain carries TRBV9 and TRBJ1-2; 7 bases are shared with TRBD1. Trimming removed 4 bases from V and 4 bases from J; junction bases left unmatched: 7. Germline CDR1 and CDR2: SGDLS and YYNGEE. The CDR3 spans 14 residues. In nucleotides, the CDR3 is TGTGCCAGCAGCCCCGAAGGGGGCGGCTATGGCTACACCTTC. Translation gives CASSPEGGGYGYTF.

The J gene is TRBJ1-1, the V gene TRBV6-1; D gene ambiguous. V was cut by 0 bases and J by 4 bases, with 12 bases left in between. This CDR3 region has 15 residues. Germline V gives CDR1 MNHNS, CDR2 SASEGT. The CDR3 DNA reads TGTGCCAGCAGTGAAGCGAAGGTGGGGAGCACTGAAGCTTTCTTT. Protein product: CASSEAKVGSTEAFF.

This sequence joins TRBV13 and TRBJ1-4; 10 nucleotides align to TRBD1. Unmatched junction bases numbered 20, after V lost 7 bases and J lost 3 bases. The CDR3 sequence is 20 residues long. The germline V gene has CDR1 PRHDT and CDR2 FYEKMQ (reference sequence). CDR3: CASTRLTRWGQGTSNEKLFF. CDR3 sequence (DNA): TGTGCCAGCACCCGTCTGACCAGGTGGGGACAGGGGACCTCTAATGAAAAACTGTTTTTT.

The rearrangement links TRBV6-6 to TRBJ1-5, with D unresolved. Trimming left V 8 bases short and J 1 base short, with 9 bases between. CDR3 length: 13 residues. Germline V gene lookup returns CDR1 MNHNY and CDR2 SVGAGI (reference sequence). The CDR3 protein is CASGTGSNQPQHF. In nucleotides, the CDR3 is TGTGCCAGCGGCACGGGAAGCAATCAGCCCCAGCATTTT.

This clone showed up just once. This chain joins TRBV7-9 and TRBJ2-7; perhaps TRBD2 as D (6 bases). V lost 5 bases and J 5 bases, leaving 22 bases between the germline ends. This CDR3 spans 16 amino acids. Germline values: CDR1 SEHNR, CDR2 FQNEAQ (reference sequence). The CDR3: CASSPLAGEDSHEQYF. DNA for the CDR3: TGTGCCAGCAGCCCACTAGCCGGGGAAGATTCCCACGAGCAGTACTTC. The full variable domain, its missing parts supplied by reference TRBV7-9 and TRBJ2-7, is DTGVSQNPRHKITKRGQNVTFRCDPISEHNRLYWYRQTLGQGPEFLTYFQNEAQLEKSRLLSDRFSAERPKGSFSTLEIQRTEQGDSAMYLCASSPLAGEDSHEQYFGPGTRLTVT.

This chain connects TRBV11-2 to TRBJ1-1; 7 bases are a match to TRBD1. V lost 2 bases to trimming and J lost 0 bases; unmatched junction nucleotides: 9. Germline CDR1 and CDR2: SGHAT and FQNNGV. The CDR3 runs 17 residues. The CDR3 DNA is TGTGCCAGCAGCTTATGGGGGGACAGCAACATGAACACTGAAGCTTTCTTT. Translating gives CASSLWGDSNMNTEAFF.

The chain uses TRBV5-1 and TRBJ1-2; 7 nucleotides agree with TRBD1. Per the germline V gene, CDR1 is SGHRS and CDR2 is YFSETQ. V gave up 3 bases and J gave up 3 bases; unmatched junction bases: 5. This CDR3 comprises 14 residues. The CDR3 DNA reads TGCGCCAGCAGCTCTCAAGGGGGCCACTATGGCTACACCTTC. Protein: CASSSQGGHYGYTF.

The chain links TRBV9 to TRBJ2-1, with D perhaps TRBD2 (7 bases). This CDR3 contains 14 residues. V was trimmed by 0 bases and J by 10 bases, leaving 14 bases between them. Per the germline V gene, CDR1 is SGDLS and CDR2 is YYNGEE. DNA of the CDR3: TGTGCCAGCAGCGTAGGAGGGGGGGGTGGAGAGCAGTTCTTC. Protein product: CASSVGGGGGEQFF.

This clone appeared once. This sequence joins TRBV5-4 and TRBJ1-1; possibly TRBD1 for D (6 bases). The V end was cut by 0 bases, the J end by 1 base, with 13 bases between. The length of the CDR3 is 16 residues. Germline V CDR1 and CDR2: SGHNT, YYREEE (reference sequence). CDR3 sequence: CASSLVGNRENTEAFF. CDR3 coding DNA: TGTGCCAGCAGCTTGGTCGGGAACAGGGAGAACACTGAAGCTTTCTTT. The full variable domain, with the rest looked up from reference TRBV5-4 and TRBJ1-1, is ETGVTQSPTHLIKTRGQQVTLRCSSQSGHNTVSWYQQALGQGPQFIFQYYREEENGRGNFPPRFSGLQFPNYSSELNVNALELDDSALYLCASSLVGNRENTEAFFGQGTRLTVV.

V gene TRBV6-5 combines with J gene TRBJ2-7; TRBD1 aligns across 11 bases. Germline V gene data show CDR1 as MNHEY and CDR2 as SVGAGI. The CDR3 totals 16 residues. V was pared by 2 bases and J by 2 bases, with 5 bases of the junction left unmatched. This CDR3 reads CASSYGTGGDTYEQYF. CDR3 DNA sequence: TGTGCCAGCAGTTACGGGACAGGGGGTGACACCTACGAGCAGTACTTC.

The J gene is TRBJ1-5, the V gene TRBV19, with TRBD1 matching over 7 bases. The germline V gene has CDR1 LNHDA and CDR2 SQIVND (reference sequence). Trimming at V came to 10 bases and at J to 3 bases, leaving 12 bases not matched to a gene. The CDR3 spans 15 residues. CDR3 protein: CATGTADKVNQPQHF. For the CDR3, the DNA is TGTGCCACGGGGACAGCGGACAAGGTCAATCAGCCCCAGCATTTT.

The CDR3 protein is CASSTGIGELFF. CDR3 coding DNA: TGTGCCAGCAGTACGGGGATCGGGGAGCTGTTTTTT. The chain uses TRBV6-1 and TRBJ2-2; D possibly corresponds to TRBD2 (5 bases). The CDR3 has 12 amino acids. Per the germline V gene, CDR1 is MNHNS and CDR2 is SASEGT. V was clipped by 5 bases and J by 7 bases, with 8 bases between them.

This rearrangement joins TRBV7-9 to TRBJ1-6; 8 nucleotides match TRBD1. CDR1 and CDR2 (germline): SEHNR, FQNEAQ (reference sequence). The CDR3 loop spans 18 amino acids. Trimming removed 1 base from V and 6 bases from J; junction bases left unmatched: 11. CDR3 in amino acids: CASSLVGFETGANSPLHF. The CDR3 DNA sequence: TGTGCCAGCAGCTTAGTGGGATTTGAGACAGGGGCTAATTCACCCCTCCACTTT.

This chain joins TRBV2 and TRBJ1-3, with 7 nucleotides matching TRBD1. This CDR3 contains 13 residues. The V and J ends lost 9 bases and 0 bases, in that order; junction bases with no gene match: 2. Germline assignment: CDR1 SNHLY and CDR2 FYNNEI. CDR3 loop: CASDRDSGNTIYF. CDR3 nucleotides: TGTGCCAGTGACAGGGACTCTGGAAACACCATATATTTT.

The J gene is TRBJ1-5, the V gene TRBV5-3; no clear D gene. TRBV5-3 is known as an ORF, though its function is uncertain. Trimming removed 6 bases from V and 9 bases from J, with 19 bases in between. The CDR3 loop spans 14 amino acids. CDR3 in amino acids: CARIRVGGGGPQHF. CDR3 bases: TGTGCCAGAATCCGGGTGGGAGGAGGAGGGCCCCAGCATTTT.

V is TRBV29-1 and J is TRBJ2-7, with 7 nucleotides matching TRBD1. The CDR3 has 13 residues. Germline CDR1 is SQVTM and CDR2 is ANQGSEA. V lost 4 bases and J lost 0; bases outside the gene matches: 3. The DNA of the CDR3 is TGCAGCGTTGGGGACAGAGCCTCCTACGAGCAGTACTTC. It encodes CSVGDRASYEQYF.